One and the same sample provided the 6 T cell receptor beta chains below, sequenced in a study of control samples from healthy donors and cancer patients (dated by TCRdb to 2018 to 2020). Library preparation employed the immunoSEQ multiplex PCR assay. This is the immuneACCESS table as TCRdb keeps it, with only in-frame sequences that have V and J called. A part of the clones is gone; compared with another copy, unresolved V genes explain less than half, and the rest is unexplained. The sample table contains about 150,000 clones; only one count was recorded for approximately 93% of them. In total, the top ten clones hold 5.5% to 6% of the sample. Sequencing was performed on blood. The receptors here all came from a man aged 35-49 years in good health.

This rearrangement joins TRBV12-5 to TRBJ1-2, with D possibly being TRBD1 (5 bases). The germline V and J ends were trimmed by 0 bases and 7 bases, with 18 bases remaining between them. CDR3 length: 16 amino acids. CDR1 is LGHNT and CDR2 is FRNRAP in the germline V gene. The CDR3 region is CASGLVPGPPDFGYTF. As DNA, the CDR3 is TGTGCTAGTGGTTTGGTTCCGGGGCCACCCGATTTTGGCTACACCTTC. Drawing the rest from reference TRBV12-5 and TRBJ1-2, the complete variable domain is DARVTQTPRHKVTEMGQEVTMRCQPILGHNTVFWYRQTMMQGLELLAYFRNRAPLDDSGMPKDRFSAEMPDATLATLKIQPSEPRDSAVYFCASGLVPGPPDFGYTFGSGTRLTVV.

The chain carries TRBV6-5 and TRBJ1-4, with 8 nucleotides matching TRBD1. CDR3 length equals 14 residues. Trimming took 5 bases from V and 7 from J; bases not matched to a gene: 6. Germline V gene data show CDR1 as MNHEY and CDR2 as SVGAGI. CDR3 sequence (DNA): TGTGCCAGCAGTATCCAGGGGGCAGGTGAAAAACTGTTTTTT. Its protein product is CASSIQGAGEKLFF.

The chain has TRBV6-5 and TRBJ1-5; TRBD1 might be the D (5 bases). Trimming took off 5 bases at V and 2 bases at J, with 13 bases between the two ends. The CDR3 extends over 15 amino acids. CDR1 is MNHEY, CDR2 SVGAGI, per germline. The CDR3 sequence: CASSRQPKGNQPQHF. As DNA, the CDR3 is TGTGCCAGCAGTCGACAGCCCAAGGGCAATCAGCCCCAGCATTTT.

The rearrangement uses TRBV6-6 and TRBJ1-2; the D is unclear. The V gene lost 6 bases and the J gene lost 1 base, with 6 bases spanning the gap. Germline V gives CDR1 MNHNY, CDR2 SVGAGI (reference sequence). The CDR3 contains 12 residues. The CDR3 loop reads CASRELNYGYTF. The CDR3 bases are TGTGCCAGCAGAGAGCTTAACTATGGCTACACCTTC.

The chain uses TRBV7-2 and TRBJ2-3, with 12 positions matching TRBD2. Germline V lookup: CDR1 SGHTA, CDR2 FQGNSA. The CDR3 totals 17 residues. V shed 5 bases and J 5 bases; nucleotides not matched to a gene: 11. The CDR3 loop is CASSPSPSGGARDTQYF. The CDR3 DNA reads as TGTGCCAGCAGCCCAAGTCCTAGCGGGGGGGCCCGAGATACGCAGTATTTT.

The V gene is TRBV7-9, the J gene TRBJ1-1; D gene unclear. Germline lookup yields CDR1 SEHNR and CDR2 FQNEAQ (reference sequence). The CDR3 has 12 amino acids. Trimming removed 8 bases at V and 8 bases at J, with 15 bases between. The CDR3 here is CASARTEREAFF. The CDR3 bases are TGTGCCAGCGCACGGACCGAAAGAGAAGCTTTCTTT.